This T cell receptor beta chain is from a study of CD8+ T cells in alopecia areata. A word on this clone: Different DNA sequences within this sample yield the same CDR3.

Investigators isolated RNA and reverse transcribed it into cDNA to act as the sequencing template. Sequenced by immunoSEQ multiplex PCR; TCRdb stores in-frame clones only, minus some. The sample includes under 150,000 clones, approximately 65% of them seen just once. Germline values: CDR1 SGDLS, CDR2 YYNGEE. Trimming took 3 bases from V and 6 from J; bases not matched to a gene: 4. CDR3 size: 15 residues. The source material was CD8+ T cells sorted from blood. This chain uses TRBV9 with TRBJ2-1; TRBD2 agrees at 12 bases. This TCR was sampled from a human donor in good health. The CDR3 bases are TGTGCCAGCAGCGCGACTAGCGGGAGAGGCAATGAGCAGTTCTTC. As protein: CASSATSGRGNEQFF.